These T cell receptor beta chains were read from a single sample in a study of beta chain features in type 1 diabetes. Profiling relied on immunoSEQ multiplex PCR, and the TCRdb table lists in-frame clones only, not all of them. The sample records a few hundred thousand clones, approximately 13% being singletons. The material sequenced was naive CD4+ T cells from blood. These receptors originate from a man younger than 45 in good health. Both conserved end residues are part of each CDR3. The order of the fields is J gene, V gene, clone size, CDR3 protein. Clone size is stated in some rows and not others, as once, few, many or a class when expanded.

TRBJ2-1 TRBV4-1 - CASSQAGGRPNEQFF
TRBJ2-5 TRBV7-2 - CASSVDRYQETQYF
TRBJ1-1 TRBV15 - CATSRDVWDTEAFF
TRBJ2-3 TRBV20-1 - CSARVRDTQYF
TRBJ1-4 TRBV6-1 - CASSEGTATNEKLFF
TRBJ2-3 TRBV5-4 - CASSLGHNTYDTQYF
TRBJ2-2 TRBV2 few CASRGTANTGELFF
TRBJ2-7 TRBV15 - CATSLHRGRWGYEQYF
TRBJ1-6 TRBV25-1 few CASRAPSITGYGSPLHF
TRBJ1-1 TRBV2 few CASTMDTEAFF
TRBJ2-1 TRBV7-9 - CASSIDSNEQFF
TRBJ2-2 TRBV19 - CASSIATGTGELFF
TRBJ2-2 TRBV2 - CASSETRQGNTGELFF
TRBJ2-7 TRBV7-2 few CASSLVGYEQYF
TRBJ2-5 TRBV7-6 - CASSLAGMRNRVTQYF
TRBJ1-2 TRBV7-2 - CASRFTGIYGYTF
TRBJ2-3 TRBV5-5 - CASSLLAGDTDTQYF
TRBJ1-6 TRBV5-1 few CASSSGVGSYNSPLHF
TRBJ2-2 TRBV7-2 - CASSSSATRGNTGELFF
TRBJ2-7 TRBV7-2 few CASTPAGHEQYF
TRBJ1-5 TRBV28 few CASSLNSNQPQHF
TRBJ2-3 TRBV7-2 many CASRKAGQSTDTQYF
TRBJ2-5 TRBV11-2 - CASSASTRETQYF
TRBJ1-5 TRBV7-2 few CASSLDQGARSNQPQHF
TRBJ1-1 TRBV5-6 - CASSLWNTEAFF
TRBJ2-3 TRBV5-4 few CASSSLRAGVTDTQYF
TRBJ1-2 TRBV2 few CASSEQGYGYTF
TRBJ1-1 TRBV30 - CAWSVEQGTSITEAFF
TRBJ1-1 TRBV5-4 few CASSSQTGVNTEAFF
TRBJ2-5 TRBV4-1 few CASSQEASGGAWETQYF
TRBJ2-7 TRBV7-9 - CASSLSNEQYF
TRBJ2-7 TRBV7-2 - CASSLGGSPYEQYF
TRBJ2-2 TRBV7-9 few CASRPPPPLRDTGELFF
TRBJ1-1 TRBV6-1 - CASSVRKGTGNTEAFF
TRBJ1-2 TRBV18 few CASSPDSIGDYGYTF
TRBJ1-6 TRBV7-2 few CATKTGSNSPLHF
TRBJ1-3 TRBV9 few CASSVAGIPGNTIYF
TRBJ1-1 TRBV14 few CASSQITLNTEAFF